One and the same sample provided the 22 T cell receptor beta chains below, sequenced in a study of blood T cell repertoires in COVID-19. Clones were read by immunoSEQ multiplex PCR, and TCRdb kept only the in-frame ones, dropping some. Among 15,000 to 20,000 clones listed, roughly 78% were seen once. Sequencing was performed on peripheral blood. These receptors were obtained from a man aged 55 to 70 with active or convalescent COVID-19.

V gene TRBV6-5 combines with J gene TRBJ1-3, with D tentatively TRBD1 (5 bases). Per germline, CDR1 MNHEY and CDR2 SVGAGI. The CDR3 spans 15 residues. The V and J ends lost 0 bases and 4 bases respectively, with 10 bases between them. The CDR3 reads CASSYSQGSGNTIYF. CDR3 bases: TGTGCCAGCAGTTACTCGCAGGGATCAGGAAACACCATATATTTT.

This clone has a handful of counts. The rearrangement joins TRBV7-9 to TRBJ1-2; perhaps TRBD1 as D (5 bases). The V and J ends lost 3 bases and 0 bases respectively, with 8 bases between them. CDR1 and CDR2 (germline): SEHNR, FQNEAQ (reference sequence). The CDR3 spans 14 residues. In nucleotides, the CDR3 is TGTGCCAGCAGCTTCCAGGGTCCTAACTATGGCTACACCTTC. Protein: CASSFQGPNYGYTF.

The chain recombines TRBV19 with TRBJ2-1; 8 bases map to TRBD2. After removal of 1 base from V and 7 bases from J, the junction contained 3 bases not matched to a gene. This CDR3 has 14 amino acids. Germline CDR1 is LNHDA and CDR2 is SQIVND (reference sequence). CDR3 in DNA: TGTGCCAGTAGTATAGCGGGAGGGAGGAATGAGCAGTTCTTC. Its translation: CASSIAGGRNEQFF.

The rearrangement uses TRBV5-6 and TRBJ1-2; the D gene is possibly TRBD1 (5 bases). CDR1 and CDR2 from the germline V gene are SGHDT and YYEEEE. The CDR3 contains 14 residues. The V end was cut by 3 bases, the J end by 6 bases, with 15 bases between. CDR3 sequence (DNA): TGTGCCAGCAGCTGGCCAGGGTGGAGGGATGGCTACACCTTC. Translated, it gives CASSWPGWRDGYTF.

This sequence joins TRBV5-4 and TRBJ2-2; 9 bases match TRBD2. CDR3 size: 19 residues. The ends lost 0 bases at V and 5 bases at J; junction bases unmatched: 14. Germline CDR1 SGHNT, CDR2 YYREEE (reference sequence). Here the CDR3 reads CASSLGGLAGGPRTGELFF. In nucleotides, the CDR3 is TGTGCCAGCAGCTTGGGAGGATTGGCGGGAGGGCCTCGGACCGGGGAGCTGTTTTTT.

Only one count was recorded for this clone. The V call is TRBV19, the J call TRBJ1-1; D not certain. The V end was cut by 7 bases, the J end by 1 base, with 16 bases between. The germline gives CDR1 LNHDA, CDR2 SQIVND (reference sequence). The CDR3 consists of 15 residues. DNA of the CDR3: TGTGCCAGTACCCCCAGGCGCCAATCGAACACTGAAGCTTTCTTT. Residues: CASTPRRQSNTEAFF.

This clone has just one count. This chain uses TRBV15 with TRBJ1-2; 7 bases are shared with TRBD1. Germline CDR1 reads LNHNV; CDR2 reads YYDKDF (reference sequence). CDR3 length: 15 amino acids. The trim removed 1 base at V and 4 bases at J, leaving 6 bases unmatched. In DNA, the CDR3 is TGTGCCACCAGCAGAGGGGGACAGACCCTCTATGGCTACACCTTC. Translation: CATSRGGQTLYGYTF.

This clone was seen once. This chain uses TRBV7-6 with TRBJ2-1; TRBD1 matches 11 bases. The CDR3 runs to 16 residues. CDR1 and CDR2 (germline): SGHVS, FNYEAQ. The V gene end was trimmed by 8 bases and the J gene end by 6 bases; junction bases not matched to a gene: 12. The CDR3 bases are TGTGCCAGCGACCTCGGCGGGACAGGGGGATTCAATGAGCAGTTCTTC. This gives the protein CASDLGGTGGFNEQFF.

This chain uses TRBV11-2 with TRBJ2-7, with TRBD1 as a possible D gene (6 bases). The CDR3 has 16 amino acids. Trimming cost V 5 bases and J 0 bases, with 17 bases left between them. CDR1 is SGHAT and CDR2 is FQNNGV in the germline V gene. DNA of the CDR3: TGTGCCAGCAGCCGTCCGGGACACAGGAGCTCCTACGAGCAGTACTTC. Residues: CASSRPGHRSSYEQYF.

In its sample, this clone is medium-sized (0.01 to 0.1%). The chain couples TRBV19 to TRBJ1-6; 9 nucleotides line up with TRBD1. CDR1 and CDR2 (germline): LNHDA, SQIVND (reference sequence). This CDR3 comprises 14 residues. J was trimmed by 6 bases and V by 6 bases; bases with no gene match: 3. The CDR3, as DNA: TGTGCCAGTAGGGGGGACAGGGTTAATTCACCCCTCCACTTT. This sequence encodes CASRGDRVNSPLHF.

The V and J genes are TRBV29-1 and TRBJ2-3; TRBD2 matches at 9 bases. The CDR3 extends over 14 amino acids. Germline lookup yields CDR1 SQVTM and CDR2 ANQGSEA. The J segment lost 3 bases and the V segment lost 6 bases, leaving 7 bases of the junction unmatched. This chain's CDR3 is CSVRLAVRTDTQYF. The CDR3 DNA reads TGCAGCGTAAGACTAGCGGTGAGGACAGATACGCAGTATTTT.

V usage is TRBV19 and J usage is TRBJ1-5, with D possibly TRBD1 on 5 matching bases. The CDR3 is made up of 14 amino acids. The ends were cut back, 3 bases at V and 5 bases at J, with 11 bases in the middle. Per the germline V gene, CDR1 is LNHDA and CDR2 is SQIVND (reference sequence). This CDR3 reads CASSIDRYHQPQHF. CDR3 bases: TGTGCCAGTAGTATCGACAGATATCATCAGCCCCAGCATTTT.

CDR3 nucleotides: TGTGCCAGCAGCTCCCAAGAGACCCAGTACTTC. The encoded protein is CASSSQETQYF. V usage is TRBV6-6 and J usage is TRBJ2-5; D uncertain. CDR1 is MNHNY and CDR2 is SVGAGI in the germline V gene (reference sequence). The CDR3 is 11 amino acids. V dropped 6 bases and J dropped 1 base, with 3 bases sitting between them.

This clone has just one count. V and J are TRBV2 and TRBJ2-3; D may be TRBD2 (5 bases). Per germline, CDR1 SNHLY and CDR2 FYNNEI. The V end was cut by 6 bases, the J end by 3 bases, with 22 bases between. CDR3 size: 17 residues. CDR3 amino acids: CASSPYPPGSVTDTQYF. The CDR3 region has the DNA TGTGCCAGCAGCCCGTACCCTCCGGGATCGGTAACAGATACGCAGTATTTT.

The CDR3 protein is CASSPFGGPGEQYF. CDR3 in DNA: TGTGCCAGCTCCCCCTTCGGCGGGCCGGGAGAGCAGTACTTC. The chain couples TRBV7-9 to TRBJ2-7; TRBD2 is a possible D gene (5 bases). The CDR3 covers 14 residues. Germline V gene lookup returns CDR1 SEHNR and CDR2 FQNEAQ (reference sequence). V lost 8 bases, J lost 7 bases, and 21 bases lay in between.

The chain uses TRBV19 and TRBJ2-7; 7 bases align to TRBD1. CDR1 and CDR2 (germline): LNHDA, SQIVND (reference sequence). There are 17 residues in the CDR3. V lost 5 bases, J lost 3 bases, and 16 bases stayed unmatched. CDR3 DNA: TGTGCCAGTAGTCAGCAGACAGGGAAAGCTATCTACTACGAGCAGTACTTC. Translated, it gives CASSQQTGKAIYYEQYF.

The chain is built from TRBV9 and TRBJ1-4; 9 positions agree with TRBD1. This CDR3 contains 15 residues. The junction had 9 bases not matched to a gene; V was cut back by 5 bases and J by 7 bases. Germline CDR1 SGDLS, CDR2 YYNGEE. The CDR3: CASSMSGTGSEKLFF. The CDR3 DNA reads TGTGCCAGCAGTATGTCCGGGACAGGGAGTGAAAAACTGTTTTTT. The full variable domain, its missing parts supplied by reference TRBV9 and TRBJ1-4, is DSGVTQTPKHLITATGQRVTLRCSPRSGDLSVYWYQQSLDQGLQFLIQYYNGEERAKGNILERFSAQQFPDLHSELNLSSLELGDSALYFCASSMSGTGSEKLFFGSGTQLSVL.

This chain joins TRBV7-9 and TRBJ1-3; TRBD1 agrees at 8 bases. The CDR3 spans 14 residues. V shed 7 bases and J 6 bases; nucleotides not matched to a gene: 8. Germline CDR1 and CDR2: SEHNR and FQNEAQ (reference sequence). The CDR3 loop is CASTLAGGENTIYF. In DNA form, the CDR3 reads TGTGCCAGCACCCTTGCAGGGGGCGAAAACACCATATATTTT. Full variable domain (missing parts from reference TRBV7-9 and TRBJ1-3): DTGVSQNPRHKITKRGQNVTFRCDPISEHNRLYWYRQTLGQGPEFLTYFQNEAQLEKSRLLSDRFSAERPKGSFSTLEIQRTEQGDSAMYLCASTLAGGENTIYFGEGSWLTVV.

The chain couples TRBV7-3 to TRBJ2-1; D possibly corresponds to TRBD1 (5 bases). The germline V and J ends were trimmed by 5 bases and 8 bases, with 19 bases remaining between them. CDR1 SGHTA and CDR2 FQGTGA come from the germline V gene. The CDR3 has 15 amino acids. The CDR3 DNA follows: TGTGCCAGCAGCCCTTACCCGCAGGGTTACGATGAGCAGTTCTTC. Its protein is CASSPYPQGYDEQFF.

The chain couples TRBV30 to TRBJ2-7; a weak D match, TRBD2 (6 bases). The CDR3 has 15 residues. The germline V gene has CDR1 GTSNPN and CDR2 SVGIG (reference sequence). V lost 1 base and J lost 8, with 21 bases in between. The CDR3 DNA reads TGTGCCTGGAGTGGACTAGTAACAGGACCGGGGAAGCAGTACTTC. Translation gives CAWSGLVTGPGKQYF.

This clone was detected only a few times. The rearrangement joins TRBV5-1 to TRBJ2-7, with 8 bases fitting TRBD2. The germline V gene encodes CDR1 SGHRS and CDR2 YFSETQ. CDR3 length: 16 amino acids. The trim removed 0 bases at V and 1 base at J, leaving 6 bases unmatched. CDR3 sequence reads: CASSLGPASGSYEQYF. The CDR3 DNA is TGCGCCAGCAGCTTGGGCCCGGCTAGCGGGTCCTACGAGCAGTACTTC.

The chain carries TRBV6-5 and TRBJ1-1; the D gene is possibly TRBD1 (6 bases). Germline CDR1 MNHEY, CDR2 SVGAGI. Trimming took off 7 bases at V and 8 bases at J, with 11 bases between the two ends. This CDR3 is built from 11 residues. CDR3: CASTQGREAFF. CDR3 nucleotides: TGTGCCAGCACCCAGGGGAGAGAAGCTTTCTTT.